This entry features one T cell receptor (gamma chain) sequence. Its antigen is not known. This specimen comes from a study of Vδ1+ human thymocytes. Findings and limits, study-wide: TRG sequences recurred across donors, whereas TRD sequences stayed essentially private. In the thymus, TRG and TRD repertoires looked highly polyclonal with Gaussian CDR3 lengths. Unlike peripheral blood Vdelta1+ controls, thymic delta-chain sequences included 15% to 25% Vdelta2 and few Vdelta3.

Sequences come from RNA converted to cDNA by reverse transcription. CDR3 amplicons came from multiplex PCR with pooled V-gene forward and constant-region reverse primers. TCRdb processed the multiplex PCR reads again with the CATT caller. The sample records thousands of gamma-chain clones, roughly 40% being singletons. Germline loops: CDR1 EGSTGY, CDR2 YDSYTSSV. This CDR3 spans 15 amino acids. V shed 4 bases, J shed 3 bases, and the junction held 12 bases outside the gene matches. The material sequenced was Vdelta1+ gamma-delta thymocytes from the thymus. Subset in this sample: FACS-sorted CD3+ TCRalphabeta- TCRVdelta1+ TCRVdelta2- thymocytes. The TCR sequence derives from a boy younger than two who had congenital heart surgery. J is TRGJ1 or TRGJ2 and V is TRGV4. The CDR3 loop reads CATWDRDVRYYKKLF. CDR3 sequence (DNA): TGTGCCACCTGGGACAGAGATGTACGTTATTATAAGAAACTCTTT.